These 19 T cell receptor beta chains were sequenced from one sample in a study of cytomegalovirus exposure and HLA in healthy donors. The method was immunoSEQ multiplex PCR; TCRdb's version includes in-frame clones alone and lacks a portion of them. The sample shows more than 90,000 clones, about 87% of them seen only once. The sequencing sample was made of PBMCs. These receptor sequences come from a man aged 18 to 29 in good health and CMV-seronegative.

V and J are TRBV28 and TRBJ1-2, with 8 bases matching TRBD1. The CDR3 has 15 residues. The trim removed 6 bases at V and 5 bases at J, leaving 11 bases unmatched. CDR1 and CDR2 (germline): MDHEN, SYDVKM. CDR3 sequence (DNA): TGTGCCAGCAGCCCCCCGGACAGGGTTCGTTATGGCTACACCTTC. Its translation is CASSPPDRVRYGYTF.

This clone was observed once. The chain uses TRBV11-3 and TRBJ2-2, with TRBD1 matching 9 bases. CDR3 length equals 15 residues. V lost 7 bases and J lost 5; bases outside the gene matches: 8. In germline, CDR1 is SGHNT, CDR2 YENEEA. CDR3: CASTEQGAGTGELFF. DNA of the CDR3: TGTGCCAGCACAGAACAGGGGGCGGGAACCGGGGAGCTGTTTTTT.

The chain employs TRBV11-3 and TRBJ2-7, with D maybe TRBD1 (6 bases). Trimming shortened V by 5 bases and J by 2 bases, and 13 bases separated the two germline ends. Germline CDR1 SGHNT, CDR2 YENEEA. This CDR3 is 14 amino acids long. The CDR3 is CASSGKGETYEQYF. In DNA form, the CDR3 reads TGTGCCAGCAGCGGTAAGGGGGAGACCTACGAGCAGTACTTC.

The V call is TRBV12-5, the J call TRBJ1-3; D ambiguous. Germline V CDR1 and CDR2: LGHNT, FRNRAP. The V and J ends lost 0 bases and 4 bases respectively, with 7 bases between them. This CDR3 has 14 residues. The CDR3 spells CASGLVERGNTIYF. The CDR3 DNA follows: TGTGCTAGTGGTTTGGTCGAGAGAGGAAACACCATATATTTT.

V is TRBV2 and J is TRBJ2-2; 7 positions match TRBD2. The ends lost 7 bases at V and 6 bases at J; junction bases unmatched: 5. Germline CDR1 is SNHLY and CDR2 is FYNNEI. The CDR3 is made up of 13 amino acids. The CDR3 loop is CASTRRGAGELFF. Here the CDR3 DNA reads TGTGCCAGCACCAGACGGGGGGCCGGGGAGCTGTTTTTT.

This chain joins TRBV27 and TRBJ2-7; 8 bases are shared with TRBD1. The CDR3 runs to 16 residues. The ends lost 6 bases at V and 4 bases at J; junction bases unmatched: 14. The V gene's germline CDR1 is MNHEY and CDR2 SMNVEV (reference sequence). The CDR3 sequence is CASSQNRGKERYEQYF. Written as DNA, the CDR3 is TGTGCCAGCAGCCAAAACAGGGGGAAAGAGCGGTACGAGCAGTACTTC.

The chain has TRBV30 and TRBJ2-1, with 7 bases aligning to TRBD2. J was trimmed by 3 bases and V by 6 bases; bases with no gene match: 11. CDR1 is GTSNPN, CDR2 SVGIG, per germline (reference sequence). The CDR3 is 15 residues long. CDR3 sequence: CACSPGGGYYNEQFF. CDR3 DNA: TGTGCCTGCTCCCCCGGCGGGGGATACTACAATGAGCAGTTCTTC.

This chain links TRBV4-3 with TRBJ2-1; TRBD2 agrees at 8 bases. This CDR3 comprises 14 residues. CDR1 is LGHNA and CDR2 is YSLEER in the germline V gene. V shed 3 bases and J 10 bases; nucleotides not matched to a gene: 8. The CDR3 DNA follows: TGCGCCAGCAGCCAGAATCCGGGACTAGAGGAGCAGTTCTTC. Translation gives CASSQNPGLEEQFF.

The CDR3 DNA reads TGTGCCAGCAGCTTAAATCCAGGGCTTGAAGCTTTCTTT. This codes for CASSLNPGLEAFF. V usage is TRBV11-2 and J usage is TRBJ1-1; the D gene is possibly TRBD1 (5 bases). Germline lookup yields CDR1 SGHAT and CDR2 FQNNGV. The ends were cut back, 2 bases at V and 7 bases at J, with 11 bases in the middle. There are 13 residues in the CDR3.

The CDR3 is CASSQVIRGYTLYNEQFF. For the CDR3, the DNA is TGCGCCAGCAGCCAAGTAATCAGGGGATACACTCTGTACAATGAGCAGTTCTTC. The V and J genes are TRBV4-3 and TRBJ2-1; D is perhaps TRBD1 (6 bases). This CDR3 has 18 residues. Trimming shortened V by 1 base and J by 4 bases, and 20 bases separated the two germline ends. Germline V gene sequence: CDR1 LGHNA, CDR2 YSLEER.

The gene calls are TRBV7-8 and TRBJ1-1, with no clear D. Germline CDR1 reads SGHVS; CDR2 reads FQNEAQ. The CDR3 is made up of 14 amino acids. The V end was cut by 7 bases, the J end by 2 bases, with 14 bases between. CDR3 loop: CASTPLETNTEAFF. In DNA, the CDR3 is TGTGCCAGCACCCCGCTTGAAACAAACACTGAAGCTTTCTTT.

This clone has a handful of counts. CDR3 DNA sequence: TGTGCCAGTAGCTCCCTACAATACGGAGCAGCAGACTACGAGCAGTACTTC. As protein: CASSSLQYGAADYEQYF. The chain has TRBV19 and TRBJ2-7; D remains unclear. The CDR3 has 17 residues. CDR1 is LNHDA, CDR2 SQIVND, per germline (reference sequence). With 6 bases removed from V and 3 bases from J, the gap between germline ends came to 24 bases.

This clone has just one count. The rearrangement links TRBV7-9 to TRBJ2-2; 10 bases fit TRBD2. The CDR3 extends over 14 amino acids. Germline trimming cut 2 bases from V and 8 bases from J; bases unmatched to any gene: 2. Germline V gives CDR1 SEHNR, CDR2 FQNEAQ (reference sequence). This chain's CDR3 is CASSLSLAGGELFF. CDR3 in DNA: TGTGCCAGCAGCTTATCACTAGCGGGAGGGGAGCTGTTTTTT.

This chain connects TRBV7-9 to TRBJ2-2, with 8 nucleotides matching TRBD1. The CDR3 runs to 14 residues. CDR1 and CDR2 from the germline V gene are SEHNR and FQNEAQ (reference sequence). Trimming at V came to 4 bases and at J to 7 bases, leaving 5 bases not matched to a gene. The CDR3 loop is CASSSTGVFGELFF. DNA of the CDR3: TGTGCCAGCAGCTCGACAGGGGTTTTCGGGGAGCTGTTTTTT.

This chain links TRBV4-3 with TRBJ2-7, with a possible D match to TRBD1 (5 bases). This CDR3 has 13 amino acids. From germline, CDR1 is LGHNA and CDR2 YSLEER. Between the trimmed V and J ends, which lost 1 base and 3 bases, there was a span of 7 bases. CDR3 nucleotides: TGCGCCAGCAGCCAAGGACAGAACTACGAGCAGTACTTC. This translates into CASSQGQNYEQYF.

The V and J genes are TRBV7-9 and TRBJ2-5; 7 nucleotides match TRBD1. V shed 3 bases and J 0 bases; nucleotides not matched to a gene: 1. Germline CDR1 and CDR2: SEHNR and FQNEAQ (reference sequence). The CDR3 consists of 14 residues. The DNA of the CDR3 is TGTGCCAGCAGCTTTGGACAGGACCAAGAGACCCAGTACTTC. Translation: CASSFGQDQETQYF.

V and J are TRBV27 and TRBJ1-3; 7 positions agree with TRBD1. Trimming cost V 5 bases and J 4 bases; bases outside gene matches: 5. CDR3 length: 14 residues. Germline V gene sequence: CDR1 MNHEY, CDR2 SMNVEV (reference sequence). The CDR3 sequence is CASSRQGGGNTIYF. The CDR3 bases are TGTGCCAGCAGTAGACAGGGAGGAGGAAACACCATATATTTT.

Written as DNA, the CDR3 is TGCAGCGTTGACGGAGGGGTTGACACTGAAGCTTTCTTT. Amino acid sequence: CSVDGGVDTEAFF. The V call is TRBV29-1, the J call TRBJ1-1, with a tentative D call TRBD1 (5 bases). CDR1 SQVTM and CDR2 ANQGSEA come from the germline V gene. The germline V and J ends were trimmed by 3 bases and 3 bases, with 11 bases remaining between them. This CDR3 has 13 residues.

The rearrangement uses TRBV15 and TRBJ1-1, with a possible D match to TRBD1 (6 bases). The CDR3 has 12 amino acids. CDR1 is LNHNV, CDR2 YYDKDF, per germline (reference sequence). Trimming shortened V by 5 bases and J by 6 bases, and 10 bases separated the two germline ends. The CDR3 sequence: CATSSGTPEAFF. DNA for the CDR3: TGTGCCACCAGCTCCGGGACACCTGAAGCTTTCTTT.